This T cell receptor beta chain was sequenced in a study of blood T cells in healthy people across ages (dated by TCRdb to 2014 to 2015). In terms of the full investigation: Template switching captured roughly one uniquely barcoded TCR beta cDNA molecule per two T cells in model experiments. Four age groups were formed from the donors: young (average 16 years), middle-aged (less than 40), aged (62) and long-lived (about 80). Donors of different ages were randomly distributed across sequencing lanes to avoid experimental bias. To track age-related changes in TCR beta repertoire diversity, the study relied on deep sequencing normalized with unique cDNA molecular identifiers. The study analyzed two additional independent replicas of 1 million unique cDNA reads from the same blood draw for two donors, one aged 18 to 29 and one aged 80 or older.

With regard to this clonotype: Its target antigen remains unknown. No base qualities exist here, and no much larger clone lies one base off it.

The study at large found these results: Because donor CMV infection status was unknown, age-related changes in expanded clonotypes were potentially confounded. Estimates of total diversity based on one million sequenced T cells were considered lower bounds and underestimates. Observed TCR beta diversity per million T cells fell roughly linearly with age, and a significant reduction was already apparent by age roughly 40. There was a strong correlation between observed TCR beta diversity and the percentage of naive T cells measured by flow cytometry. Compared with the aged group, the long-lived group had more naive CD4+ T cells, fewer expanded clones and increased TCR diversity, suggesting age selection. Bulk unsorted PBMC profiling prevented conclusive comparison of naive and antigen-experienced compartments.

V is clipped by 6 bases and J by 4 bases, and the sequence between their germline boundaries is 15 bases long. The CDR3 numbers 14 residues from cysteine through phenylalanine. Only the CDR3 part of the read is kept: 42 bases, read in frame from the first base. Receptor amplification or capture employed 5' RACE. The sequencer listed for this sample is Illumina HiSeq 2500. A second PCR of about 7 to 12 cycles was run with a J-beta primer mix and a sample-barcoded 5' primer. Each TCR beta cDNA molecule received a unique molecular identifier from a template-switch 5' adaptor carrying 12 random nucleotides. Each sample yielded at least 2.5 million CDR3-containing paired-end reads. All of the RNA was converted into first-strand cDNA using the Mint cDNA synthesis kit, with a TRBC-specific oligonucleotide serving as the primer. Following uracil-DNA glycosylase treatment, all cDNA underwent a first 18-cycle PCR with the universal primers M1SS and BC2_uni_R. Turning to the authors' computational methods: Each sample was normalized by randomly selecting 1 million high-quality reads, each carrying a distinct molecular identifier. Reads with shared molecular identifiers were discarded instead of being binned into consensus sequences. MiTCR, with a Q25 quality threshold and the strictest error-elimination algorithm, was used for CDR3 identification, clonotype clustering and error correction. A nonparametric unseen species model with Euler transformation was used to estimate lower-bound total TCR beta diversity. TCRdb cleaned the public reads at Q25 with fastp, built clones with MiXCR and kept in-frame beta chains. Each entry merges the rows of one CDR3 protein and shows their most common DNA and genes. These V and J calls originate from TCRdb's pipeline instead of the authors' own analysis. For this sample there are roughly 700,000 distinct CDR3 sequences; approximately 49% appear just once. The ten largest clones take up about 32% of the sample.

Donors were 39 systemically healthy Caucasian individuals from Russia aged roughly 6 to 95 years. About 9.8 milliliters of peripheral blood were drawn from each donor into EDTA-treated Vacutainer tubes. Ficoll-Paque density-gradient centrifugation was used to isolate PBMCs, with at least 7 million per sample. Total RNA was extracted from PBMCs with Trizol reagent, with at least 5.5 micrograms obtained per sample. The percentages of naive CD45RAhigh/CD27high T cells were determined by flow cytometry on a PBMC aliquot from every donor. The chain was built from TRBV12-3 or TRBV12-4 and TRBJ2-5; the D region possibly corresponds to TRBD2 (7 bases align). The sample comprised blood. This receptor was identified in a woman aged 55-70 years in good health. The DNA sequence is TGTGCCAGCAGCATGGGGGGGGCTGGAGAGACCCAGTACTTC. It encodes CASSMGGAGETQYF.